This TCR beta chain derives from a study of blood T cell repertoires in COVID-19. At the level of the study: Sites in the United States, Italy and Spain provided acute and convalescent COVID-19 samples. The analysed material was cDNA or gDNA that came from T cells, B-cell-depleted T cells, or PBMCs.

Recruited during active infection, patients (from Seattle) were subsequently followed longitudinally. Per the authors' pipeline: For nucleated cells, counts were estimated from reference gene primer amplification. Libraries were prepared by immunoSEQ multiplex PCR; TCRdb keeps only in-frame clonotypes and omits some of them. V, J and clone size were drawn from that table, and D and trimming were deduced from the DNA. The sample gives approximately 480,000 clones, approximately 92% of which show up once; roughly 0.92% is in the top ten. Germline V lookup: CDR1 SNHLY, CDR2 FYNNEI. The ends lost 9 bases at V and 2 bases at J; junction bases unmatched: 12. This CDR3 has 16 amino acids.

V is TRBV2 and J is TRBJ2-2; TRBD2 aligns across 7 bases. The source is a man aged 18 to 30 with COVID-19, enrolled during active disease. The specimen sequenced was peripheral blood. The CDR3 loop reads CASISTSNRNTGELFF. The CDR3, as DNA: TGTGCCAGTATCTCGACTAGCAACCGTAACACCGGGGAGCTGTTTTTT.